Listed below are T cell receptor beta chains from one sample, sequenced in a study of cytomegalovirus exposure and HLA in healthy donors. Only in-frame clones appear in the TCRdb table, and some are missing; sequencing was by immunoSEQ multiplex PCR. This sample has around 190,000 clones, with 79% found just once. Sequencing used PBMCs. These receptors all stem from a woman between 35 and 50 years old in good health and CMV-seronegative. CDR3s include the opening cysteine and the closing phenylalanine or tryptophan. The order of the fields is D gene, clone size, J gene, V gene, CDR3 DNA, CDR3 protein. D genes are given only for firm matches. The size field is filled for only some rows; it gives once, few, many or a size class.

d_gene: -; abundance: few; j_gene: TRBJ1-1; v_gene: TRBV5-1; CDR3nt: TGCGCCAGCAGCTGGAACAGGGAAGGGGCTGAAGCTTTCTTT; CDR3aa: CASSWNREGAEAFF
d_gene: TRBD2; abundance: -; j_gene: TRBJ2-3; v_gene: TRBV5-1; CDR3nt: TGCGCCAGCAGCTTGTCGCTAGCGGGAGTAACAGATACGCAGTATTTT; CDR3aa: CASSLSLAGVTDTQYF
d_gene: TRBD2; abundance: -; j_gene: TRBJ2-3; v_gene: TRBV10-3; CDR3nt: TGTGCCATCAGTGAGGTAGCGGGGGGTAGCACAGATACGCAGTATTTT; CDR3aa: CAISEVAGGSTDTQYF
d_gene: TRBD2; abundance: once; j_gene: TRBJ2-2; v_gene: TRBV6-1; CDR3nt: TGTGCCAGCAGACATAGCGGGATGGGGACCGGGGAGCTGTTTTTT; CDR3aa: CASRHSGMGTGELFF
d_gene: TRBD1; abundance: -; j_gene: TRBJ2-7; v_gene: TRBV5-5; CDR3nt: TGTACCAGCAGCGAAGTGACAGGGGCCTACGAGCAGTACTTC; CDR3aa: CTSSEVTGAYEQYF
d_gene: TRBD1; abundance: -; j_gene: TRBJ2-5; v_gene: TRBV2; CDR3nt: TGTGCCAGCAGTGGAGACAGGGGGCTTTCGGAGACCCAGTACTTC; CDR3aa: CASSGDRGLSETQYF
d_gene: TRBD2; abundance: -; j_gene: TRBJ2-7; v_gene: TRBV2; CDR3nt: TGTGCCAGCAGTGAAACGGGGGGACCCGACGAGCAGTACTTC; CDR3aa: CASSETGGPDEQYF
d_gene: TRBD2; abundance: -; j_gene: TRBJ2-7; v_gene: TRBV5-1; CDR3nt: TGCGCCAGCAGCTCCGGGACTAGCGTATCCTACGAGCAGTACTTC; CDR3aa: CASSSGTSVSYEQYF
d_gene: -; abundance: once; j_gene: TRBJ2-5; v_gene: TRBV14; CDR3nt: TGTGCCAGCAGCCAAGATATATCGGCGGGTATGGGGACCCAGTACTTC; CDR3aa: CASSQDISAGMGTQYF
d_gene: -; abundance: -; j_gene: TRBJ1-5; v_gene: TRBV6-1; CDR3nt: TGTGCCAGCAGTGAAGATATGGCAGGGCTTAATCAGCCCCAGCATTTT; CDR3aa: CASSEDMAGLNQPQHF
d_gene: TRBD1; abundance: -; j_gene: TRBJ2-7; v_gene: TRBV28; CDR3nt: TGTGCCAGCAGTCTACCACAGGGGGCGGTCTACGAGCAGTACTTC; CDR3aa: CASSLPQGAVYEQYF
d_gene: TRBD2; abundance: -; j_gene: TRBJ2-2; v_gene: TRBV10-3; CDR3nt: TGTGCCATCAGTGAGTCTAGCGGGGGCACCGGGGAGCTGTTTTTT; CDR3aa: CAISESSGGTGELFF
d_gene: -; abundance: -; j_gene: TRBJ2-7; v_gene: TRBV10-3; CDR3nt: TGTGCCATCAGTGAAGTGGACACTGGACCCTACGAGCAGTACTTC; CDR3aa: CAISEVDTGPYEQYF
d_gene: TRBD1; abundance: -; j_gene: TRBJ2-1; v_gene: TRBV9; CDR3nt: TGTGCCAGCAGCCCACGCGGACAGGGGGCGTATAATGAGCAGTTCTTC; CDR3aa: CASSPRGQGAYNEQFF
d_gene: -; abundance: -; j_gene: TRBJ2-5; v_gene: TRBV27; CDR3nt: TGTGCCAGCAGCCCGGGGCCAGGGGGGAAAGAGACCCAGTACTTC; CDR3aa: CASSPGPGGKETQYF
d_gene: TRBD1; abundance: -; j_gene: TRBJ2-3; v_gene: TRBV6-6; CDR3nt: TGTGCCAGCAGCAGACAGGGGGCGAACACAGATACGCAGTATTTT; CDR3aa: CASSRQGANTDTQYF
d_gene: -; abundance: -; j_gene: TRBJ2-7; v_gene: TRBV5-1; CDR3nt: TGCGCCAGCAGCTTGGGGACAAATGAGCAGTACTTC; CDR3aa: CASSLGTNEQYF
d_gene: TRBD2; abundance: -; j_gene: TRBJ2-1; v_gene: TRBV9; CDR3nt: TGTGCCAGCAGCACCCGGACTAGCGGGGAAAGCTCCTACAATGAGCAGTTCTTC; CDR3aa: CASSTRTSGESSYNEQFF
d_gene: -; abundance: -; j_gene: TRBJ2-7; v_gene: TRBV7-2; CDR3nt: TGTGCCAGCAGCCGCGAAAGATACGAGCAGTACTTC; CDR3aa: CASSRERYEQYF
d_gene: TRBD1; abundance: -; j_gene: TRBJ1-2; v_gene: TRBV25-1; CDR3nt: TGTGCCAGCAGTGAAGGGGGACAGGGGCATGGCTACACCTTC; CDR3aa: CASSEGGQGHGYTF
d_gene: -; abundance: -; j_gene: TRBJ2-3; v_gene: TRBV5-1; CDR3nt: TGCGCCAGCAGGGTTTCGGGAGTTGGCACAGATACGCAGTATTTT; CDR3aa: CASRVSGVGTDTQYF
d_gene: -; abundance: once; j_gene: TRBJ1-5; v_gene: TRBV7-2; CDR3nt: TGTGCCAGCGGCCCCGCGGGACAGCCCCAGCATTTT; CDR3aa: CASGPAGQPQHF
d_gene: -; abundance: -; j_gene: TRBJ2-2; v_gene: TRBV5-4; CDR3nt: TGTGCCAGCACCCCTAGACAGGATAACACCGGGGAGCTGTTTTTT; CDR3aa: CASTPRQDNTGELFF
d_gene: TRBD1; abundance: few; j_gene: TRBJ1-2; v_gene: TRBV2; CDR3nt: TGTGCCAGCAGTGAAGCCCCGACAGGGGGTGGCTACACCTTC; CDR3aa: CASSEAPTGGGYTF